This T cell receptor beta chain was sequenced for a study of monozygotic twins with inflammatory bowel disease (dated by TCRdb to the late 2010s). Study-level background: The complete study included some 28 monozygotic twin pairs: 19 IBD-discordant Danish pairs and nine German pairs, of which four were IBD-concordant and five were IBD-discordant. Disease-associated traits were sought mainly through comparisons between IBD patients and their genetically identical healthy co-twins within discordant pairs. Each individual had, on average, about 151 000 unique TCRalpha sequences and 181 000 unique TCRbeta sequences available for analysis.

Library generation was performed with 5' RACE. The input for every TCR library was 3,500 to 4,000 ng of total RNA. cDNA was synthesized with SMARTScribe reverse transcriptase in eight separate reactions per sample. Unique molecular identifiers containing a 6-nucleotide sample barcode were introduced through template switching during cDNA synthesis. Two nested PCRs of approximately 16 and 10 cycles amplified the TCRalpha and TCRbeta cDNA, and bead purification followed each PCR. Before amplification, the cDNA was both treated with uracil DNA-glycosylase and purified with the QIAquick PCR purification kit. In the second PCR, Illumina TruSeq-compatible adapters and sample-specific barcodes were added. Library quality and concentration were checked on TapeStation and Qubit, and libraries were pooled at around 4.9 ng each. Sequencing of the pooled libraries was done on an Illumina HiSeq2500 single-index Rapid Run using custom sequencing primers and 2 x 100 bp reads. The study's processing was this. MiGEC version 1.2.6 was used for UMI-based consensus assembly to correct PCR and sequencing errors. MiXCR version 2.1.1 was used to carry out V(D)J alignment, clonotype assembly and CDR3 extraction. Gene usage, clonotype sharing and MAIT/NKT TCR abundance were normalised by analysing the top 1000, 10 000 and 20 000 clonotypes per sample. Diversity was computed as the inverse Simpson index with the vegan R package after downsampling to 27 000 UMIs. Statistical testing used paired Mann-Whitney U tests on the discordant twin pairs and applied Benjamini-Hochberg correction for multiple testing. Following reprocessing of the reads by TCRdb, the data hold one row per CDR3 protein sequence and no DNA is available. The V and J calls and clone size are TCRdb's, not the authors'. This sample's clone table shows under 150,000 distinct CDR3 sequences. The top ten hold 2% to 2.5% of the sample.

General findings and caveats noted by the study authors: Compared with healthy twins, IBD patients had fewer clonotypes in common with other individuals, a difference most pronounced in patients showing signs of disease activity. Repertoire similarity did not differ between concordant and discordant twins, which could be due to limited statistical power. Measured by the inverse Simpson index, TCRbeta repertoire diversity was lower in IBD patients than in their healthy co-twins. The analysis was unable to tell apart different T cell subtypes. Differing immunosuppressive treatments among patients may have added background noise and inter-individual variability to the repertoires. No single strong signal or clonotype linked to IBD turned up in the results, so the idea that one exists was not supported.

Concerning this clonotype: No antigen is known for it.

The CDR1 and CDR2 encoded by the germline V gene (reference sequence) are DFQATT and SNEGSKA. There are 15 amino acids in the CDR3, from cysteine to phenylalanine inclusive. DNA for this receptor is not on file. From each donor, a roughly 2.5 ml peripheral blood sample was collected into PAXgene tubes and stored at -80 degrees C. Total RNA was isolated from whole blood with the PAXgene blood miRNA kit on an automated QIAcube, without T cell sorting. Peripheral blood from monozygotic twin pairs, either concordant or discordant for inflammatory bowel disease, underwent deep TCRalpha and TCRbeta repertoire profiling that used unique molecular barcoding. Smoking habits were recorded for all twin pairs, and each individual was classified as a current, former or never smoker.

The source material was blood. The sequence is built from TRBV20-1 and TRBJ2-1; TCRdb outputs TRBD1, but without DNA this stays unchecked. This receptor was obtained from a human donor with ulcerative colitis or Crohn's disease, or a healthy co-twin of an affected twin (not recorded which). CDR3 loop: CSARDYRGGYNEQFF.